Shown below are 6 T cell receptor beta chains from a single sample sequenced in a study of blood T cell repertoires in COVID-19. TCRdb keeps only in-frame clones here, not all; method: immunoSEQ multiplex PCR. The table has 200,000 to 300,000 clones, over 75% seen once. The material sequenced was peripheral blood. The receptor source for this set is a human donor in a cohort sampled during active COVID-19.

In its sample, this clone was seen once. The chain links TRBV11-2 to TRBJ1-6; 10 bases match TRBD1. The trim removed 5 bases at V and 14 bases at J, leaving 9 bases unmatched. CDR1 SGHAT and CDR2 FQNNGV come from the germline V gene. The CDR3 covers 14 residues. CDR3 in DNA: TGTGCCAGCAGCCCTCGGGACAGGGGTGGATCCCTCCACTTT. It encodes CASSPRDRGGSLHF. Filled out from reference TRBV11-2 and TRBJ1-6, the complete variable domain reads EAGVAQSPRYKIIEKRQSVAFWCNPISGHATLYWYQQILGQGPKLLIQFQNNGVVDDSQLPKDRFSAERLKGVDSTLKIQPAKLEDSAVYLCASSPRDRGGSLHFGNGTRLTVT.

The gene calls are TRBV6-5 and TRBJ1-5, with D possibly matching TRBD1 (6 bases). This CDR3 comprises 15 residues. Trimming stripped 5 bases from V and 2 bases from J, with 13 bases between. CDR1 is MNHEY and CDR2 is SVGAGI in the germline V gene. CDR3 amino acids: CASSTGSAGNQPQHF. In DNA, the CDR3 is TGTGCCAGCAGTACAGGGAGCGCTGGCAATCAGCCCCAGCATTTT.

The chain has TRBV28 and TRBJ2-6, with a tentative D call TRBD1 (5 bases). The CDR3 spans 13 residues. V dropped 10 bases and J dropped 1 base, with 8 bases sitting between them. The V gene's germline CDR1 is MDHEN and CDR2 SYDVKM. The CDR3 DNA sequence: TGTGCCACCAGGACATCTGGGGCCAACGTCCTGACTTTC. Translation: CATRTSGANVLTF.

The J gene is TRBJ2-3, the V gene TRBV7-9, with D uncertain. The germline V gene has CDR1 SEHNR and CDR2 FQNEAQ (reference sequence). The CDR3 has 15 residues. Trimming took 2 bases from V and 5 from J, leaving 14 bases between them. The CDR3 loop reads CASSLPQDSGDTQYF. The CDR3 DNA reads as TGTGCCAGCAGCTTACCCCAGGATTCAGGAGATACGCAGTATTTT. Using reference TRBV7-9 and TRBJ2-3 for the parts outside the CDR3, the full variable domain is DTGVSQNPRHKITKRGQNVTFRCDPISEHNRLYWYRQTLGQGPEFLTYFQNEAQLEKSRLLSDRFSAERPKGSFSTLEIQRTEQGDSAMYLCASSLPQDSGDTQYFGPGTRLTVL.

The chain combines TRBV30 with TRBJ2-7, with TRBD2 identical over 7 bases. The CDR3 totals 17 residues. V lost 2 bases to trimming and J lost 4 bases; unmatched junction nucleotides: 17. Germline V lookup: CDR1 GTSNPN, CDR2 SVGIG (reference sequence). CDR3 sequence: CAWSSTIPERDPYEQYF. CDR3 in DNA: TGTGCCTGGAGTAGTACGATCCCTGAGCGGGATCCTTACGAGCAGTACTTC.

The rearrangement uses TRBV7-2 and TRBJ2-7; D possibly corresponds to TRBD1 (6 bases). Trimming removed 4 bases from V and 2 bases from J, with 12 bases in between. The CDR3 spans 14 residues. Germline values: CDR1 SGHTA, CDR2 FQGNSA. In DNA form, the CDR3 reads TGTGCCAGCAGCTCCCCAGGGGCCACCTACGAGCAGTACTTC. Protein: CASSSPGATYEQYF.